A selection of T cell receptor beta chains follows, all from one sample in a study of siplizumab effects on memory and regulatory T cells. Data came from immunoSEQ multiplex PCR; TCRdb stores just in-frame clones and leaves some out. The data contain 75,000 to 100,000 clones, over 90% of them singletons. Input material: non-Treg CD4+ T cells sorted from blood. These receptors all stem from a human donor in good health. CDR3s include the opening cysteine and the closing phenylalanine or tryptophan. The order of the fields is J gene, D gene, V gene, clone size, CDR3 protein, CDR3 DNA. A D gene is named only where the DNA matches it firmly. Size is omitted from some rows. Given values are once, few, many or a class for expanded clones.

J: TRBJ1-4; D: NA; V: TRBV7-9; size: NA; CDR3: CASSSSSGTNPTNEKLFF; DNA: TGTGCCAGCAGCTCCTCGAGCGGCACCAACCCAACTAATGAAAAACTGTTTTTT
J: TRBJ1-5; D: TRBD1; V: TRBV15; size: NA; CDR3: CATSRAPTGGGMGQPQHF; DNA: TGTGCCACCAGCAGAGCCCCGACAGGGGGCGGGATGGGTCAGCCCCAGCATTTT
J: TRBJ2-7; D: NA; V: TRBV10-1; size: NA; CDR3: CASSESGTGKRNEQYF; DNA: TGCGCCAGCAGTGAGTCCGGAACAGGGAAGAGGAACGAGCAGTACTTC
J: TRBJ2-1; D: TRBD2; V: TRBV4-1; size: NA; CDR3: CASSQDSGRTYNEQFF; DNA: TGCGCCAGCAGCCAGGATAGCGGGAGAACCTACAATGAGCAGTTCTTC
J: TRBJ2-2; D: NA; V: TRBV7-6; size: NA; CDR3: CASSLVVSGMGTGELFF; DNA: TGTGCCAGCAGCTTAGTTGTTTCCGGGATGGGTACCGGGGAGCTGTTTTTT
J: TRBJ1-2; D: TRBD1; V: TRBV5-1; size: NA; CDR3: CASSMGQGGTGYTF; DNA: TGCGCCAGCAGCATGGGACAGGGGGGGACTGGCTACACCTTC
J: TRBJ2-1; D: NA; V: TRBV6-1; size: few; CDR3: CASSEEEGAYNEQFF; DNA: TGTGCCAGCAGTGAAGAAGAGGGAGCGTACAATGAGCAGTTCTTC
J: TRBJ2-1; D: NA; V: TRBV19; size: NA; CDR3: CASSPGGSVLKQFF; DNA: TGTGCCAGTAGTCCCGGGGGTAGCGTTTTAAAGCAGTTCTTC
J: TRBJ1-2; D: TRBD1; V: TRBV28; size: NA; CDR3: CASSPLSGQGAHGYTF; DNA: TGTGCCAGCAGTCCCCTATCGGGACAGGGGGCGCATGGCTACACCTTC
J: TRBJ2-2; D: NA; V: TRBV30; size: NA; CDR3: CARQGISNTGELFF; DNA: TGTGCCCGGCAAGGAATTTCGAACACCGGGGAGCTGTTTTTT
J: TRBJ2-3; D: TRBD2; V: TRBV6-5; size: once; CDR3: CASSYNGRLNTQYF; DNA: TGTGCCAGCAGTTACAACGGGAGGCTGAATACGCAGTATTTT
J: TRBJ2-7; D: NA; V: TRBV19; size: once; CDR3: CASSIGGSYEQYF; DNA: TGTGCCAGTAGTATAGGTGGCTCCTACGAGCAGTACTTC
J: TRBJ2-7; D: TRBD2; V: TRBV6-5; size: NA; CDR3: CASSRSTSGPYEQYF; DNA: TGTGCCAGCAGCAGATCGACTAGCGGGCCCTACGAGCAGTACTTC
J: TRBJ1-1; D: NA; V: TRBV5-4; size: NA; CDR3: CASSYLQGNTEAFF; DNA: TGTGCCAGCAGTTATTTACAGGGGAACACTGAAGCTTTCTTT
J: TRBJ2-2; D: NA; V: TRBV9; size: NA; CDR3: CASSAQGSTGELFF; DNA: TGTGCCAGCAGCGCACAGGGTTCCACCGGGGAGCTGTTTTTT
J: TRBJ2-1; D: NA; V: TRBV2; size: NA; CDR3: CAKGQSSYNEQFF; DNA: TGTGCCAAAGGACAGAGCTCCTACAATGAGCAGTTCTTC
J: TRBJ2-7; D: NA; V: TRBV18; size: NA; CDR3: CASSTSGSPYEQYF; DNA: TGTGCCAGCTCTACATCGGGATCCCCCTACGAGCAGTACTTC
J: TRBJ2-7; D: TRBD1; V: TRBV30; size: NA; CDR3: CAFGQGGAYEQYF; DNA: TGTGCATTCGGACAGGGCGGGGCCTACGAGCAGTACTTC
J: TRBJ1-3; D: NA; V: TRBV5-1; size: NA; CDR3: CASSLGASGNTIYF; DNA: TGCGCCAGCAGCTTGGGGGCCTCTGGAAACACCATATATTTT
J: TRBJ2-2; D: NA; V: TRBV27; size: NA; CDR3: CASSPGASRVTGELFF; DNA: TGTGCCAGCAGCCCAGGGGCTAGCCGAGTAACCGGGGAGCTGTTTTTT
J: TRBJ1-1; D: NA; V: TRBV14; size: NA; CDR3: CASSYWGGTEAFF; DNA: TGTGCCAGCAGCTACTGGGGGGGAACTGAAGCTTTCTTT
J: TRBJ2-6; D: NA; V: TRBV5-3; size: NA; CDR3: CARTREGGSSNFVLTF; DNA: TGTGCCAGAACCCGAGAGGGGGGATCCTCCAACTTCGTCCTGACTTTC
J: TRBJ2-7; D: NA; V: TRBV6-5; size: NA; CDR3: CASRRTGQSYEQYF; DNA: TGTGCCAGCAGGAGAACGGGACAAAGCTACGAGCAGTACTTC
J: TRBJ2-7; D: TRBD2; V: TRBV9; size: once; CDR3: CASTEGGTSGPGEQYF; DNA: TGTGCCAGCACCGAGGGAGGGACTAGCGGTCCTGGGGAGCAGTACTTC
J: TRBJ2-7; D: NA; V: TRBV6-6; size: NA; CDR3: CASSPDTVYEQYF; DNA: TGTGCCAGCAGTCCAGACACCGTCTACGAGCAGTACTTC
J: TRBJ2-7; D: TRBD2; V: TRBV11-2; size: NA; CDR3: CASSRWTSGGTYEQYF; DNA: TGTGCCAGCAGCCGATGGACTAGCGGGGGCACCTACGAGCAGTACTTC
J: TRBJ2-7; D: NA; V: TRBV6-5; size: once; CDR3: CASSWGGESEQYF; DNA: TGTGCCAGCAGCTGGGGTGGGGAATCCGAGCAGTACTTC
J: TRBJ2-2; D: TRBD2; V: TRBV2; size: NA; CDR3: CASRTAGAGTGELFF; DNA: TGTGCCAGCAGAACAGCGGGAGCGGGAACCGGGGAGCTGTTTTTT
J: TRBJ2-7; D: NA; V: TRBV5-1; size: NA; CDR3: CASTSGAGGRQTYEQYF; DNA: TGCGCCAGCACAAGCGGCGCAGGGGGGCGACAGACCTACGAGCAGTACTTC
J: TRBJ2-2; D: NA; V: TRBV4-1; size: NA; CDR3: CASSQDNNWNTGELFF; DNA: TGCGCCAGCAGCCAAGATAACAATTGGAACACCGGGGAGCTGTTTTTT
J: TRBJ2-2; D: NA; V: TRBV29-1; size: NA; CDR3: CSVATVSTGELFF; DNA: TGCAGCGTTGCAACGGTCTCGACCGGGGAGCTGTTTTTT
J: TRBJ2-2; D: TRBD2; V: TRBV7-8; size: NA; CDR3: CASSTSSGRGTGELFF; DNA: TGTGCCAGCAGCACTTCTAGCGGGAGAGGGACCGGGGAGCTGTTTTTT
J: TRBJ2-5; D: TRBD1; V: TRBV10-1; size: NA; CDR3: CASSESGPQGARETQYF; DNA: TGCGCCAGCAGTGAGTCCGGACCACAGGGGGCGCGAGAGACCCAGTACTTC
J: TRBJ2-3; D: TRBD1; V: TRBV5-1; size: NA; CDR3: CASSPRTGSDTQYF; DNA: TGCGCCAGCAGCCCCCGGACAGGGTCAGATACGCAGTATTTT
J: TRBJ2-1; D: TRBD2; V: TRBV7-9; size: NA; CDR3: CASSRGGWLAGEAEQFF; DNA: TGTGCCAGCAGCAGGGGCGGGTGGCTAGCGGGAGAAGCTGAGCAGTTCTTC
J: TRBJ2-7; D: NA; V: TRBV5-6; size: NA; CDR3: CASSFGGRGEQYF; DNA: TGTGCCAGCAGCTTTGGCGGAAGGGGCGAGCAGTACTTC
J: TRBJ1-2; D: TRBD1; V: TRBV29-1; size: NA; CDR3: CSGETGAYGYTF; DNA: TGCAGCGGCGAGACAGGGGCCTATGGCTACACCTTC
J: TRBJ1-1; D: NA; V: TRBV19; size: NA; CDR3: CASSIDGVNTEAFF; DNA: TGTGCCAGTAGTATAGACGGGGTTAACACTGAAGCTTTCTTT
J: TRBJ1-2; D: NA; V: TRBV20-1; size: NA; CDR3: CSARSGTGYTF; DNA: TGCAGTGCTAGGTCAGGGACCGGCTACACCTTC
J: TRBJ1-3; D: NA; V: TRBV28; size: once; CDR3: CASSLLGRGNTIYF; DNA: TGTGCCAGCAGTTTGTTAGGTAGGGGAAACACCATATATTTT
J: TRBJ1-1; D: NA; V: TRBV19; size: NA; CDR3: CASSIFGRATEAFF; DNA: TGTGCCAGTAGTATATTCGGGAGGGCGACTGAAGCTTTCTTT
J: TRBJ2-7; D: NA; V: TRBV7-9; size: NA; CDR3: CASSLGAGIPYEQYF; DNA: TGTGCCAGCAGCTTAGGGGCAGGGATCCCCTACGAGCAGTACTTC
J: TRBJ2-7; D: TRBD1; V: TRBV28; size: NA; CDR3: CASSSHPGTGAYEQYF; DNA: TGTGCCAGCAGTTCTCATCCCGGGACAGGCGCCTACGAGCAGTACTTC
J: TRBJ2-5; D: NA; V: TRBV5-6; size: NA; CDR3: CASSHWEREETQYF; DNA: TGTGCCAGCAGCCATTGGGAGCGCGAAGAGACCCAGTACTTC
J: TRBJ2-5; D: TRBD2; V: TRBV30; size: once; CDR3: CAWSGLLAGAETQYF; DNA: TGTGCCTGGAGTGGACTCCTAGCGGGAGCTGAGACCCAGTACTTC
J: TRBJ2-2; D: NA; V: TRBV28; size: NA; CDR3: CASSLLGVTGELFF; DNA: TGTGCCAGCAGTTTATTGGGTGTTACCGGGGAGCTGTTTTTT
J: TRBJ1-1; D: NA; V: TRBV27; size: NA; CDR3: CASRLRGEAFF; DNA: TGTGCCAGCAGACTTCGGGGGGAAGCTTTCTTT
J: TRBJ2-3; D: TRBD1; V: TRBV7-9; size: NA; CDR3: CASETGQTLTVDTQYF; DNA: TGTGCCAGCGAGACGGGACAGACCCTAACCGTCGATACGCAGTATTTT
J: TRBJ1-1; D: NA; V: TRBV27; size: NA; CDR3: CASSPRQAPSTEAFF; DNA: TGTGCCAGCAGTCCGCGACAGGCACCCAGCACTGAAGCTTTCTTT
J: TRBJ1-2; D: NA; V: TRBV7-9; size: NA; CDR3: CASSFGRNREVYGYTF; DNA: TGTGCCAGCAGCTTCGGGAGAAACAGGGAGGTCTATGGCTACACCTTC
J: TRBJ1-4; D: TRBD1; V: TRBV5-1; size: NA; CDR3: CASSLVVGTDNEKLFF; DNA: TGCGCCAGCAGCTTGGTAGTCGGGACAGATAATGAAAAACTGTTTTTT
J: TRBJ1-4; D: NA; V: TRBV5-1; size: NA; CDR3: CASSLDRATNEKLFF; DNA: TGCGCCAGCAGCTTGGACAGGGCAACTAATGAAAAACTGTTTTTT
J: TRBJ2-2; D: NA; V: TRBV28; size: once; CDR3: CASSLLDPGELFF; DNA: TGTGCCAGCAGTTTACTAGATCCCGGGGAGCTGTTTTTT
J: TRBJ1-5; D: NA; V: TRBV23-1; size: NA; CDR3: CASSQSIGAGWGNQPQHF; DNA: TGCGCCAGCAGTCAATCAATTGGGGCAGGATGGGGCAATCAGCCCCAGCATTTT
J: TRBJ1-1; D: TRBD1; V: TRBV28; size: once; CDR3: CASRGGQGTEAFF; DNA: TGTGCCAGCAGAGGAGGACAGGGCACTGAAGCTTTCTTT
J: TRBJ2-6; D: NA; V: TRBV6-5; size: NA; CDR3: CASSPEGANVLTF; DNA: TGTGCCAGCAGTCCCGAGGGGGCCAACGTCCTGACTTTC
J: TRBJ2-1; D: NA; V: TRBV7-3; size: NA; CDR3: CASSPEGGVNEQFF; DNA: TGTGCCAGCAGCCCGGAGGGCGGTGTAAATGAGCAGTTCTTC
J: TRBJ1-2; D: NA; V: TRBV19; size: NA; CDR3: CASSIWGGGYTF; DNA: TGTGCCAGTAGTATTTGGGGCGGTGGCTACACCTTC
J: TRBJ2-1; D: NA; V: TRBV4-1; size: NA; CDR3: CASRRGAQRNSYNEQFF; DNA: TGCGCCAGCAGACGTGGAGCCCAGCGGAACTCCTACAATGAGCAGTTCTTC